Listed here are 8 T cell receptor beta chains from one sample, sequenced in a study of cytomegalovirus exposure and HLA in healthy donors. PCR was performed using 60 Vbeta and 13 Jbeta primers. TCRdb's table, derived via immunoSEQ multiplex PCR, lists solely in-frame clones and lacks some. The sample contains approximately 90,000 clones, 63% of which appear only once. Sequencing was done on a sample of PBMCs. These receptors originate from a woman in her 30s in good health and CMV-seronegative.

The CDR3 is CAIRVTPSTDTQYF. CDR3 DNA sequence: TGTGCCATCAGGGTTACTCCTAGCACAGATACGCAGTATTTT. V usage is TRBV10-3 and J usage is TRBJ2-3; D gene uncertain. Germline CDR1 reads ENHRY; CDR2 reads SYGVKD. CDR3 length: 14 amino acids. Trimming shortened V by 6 bases and J by 0 bases, and 10 bases separated the two germline ends.

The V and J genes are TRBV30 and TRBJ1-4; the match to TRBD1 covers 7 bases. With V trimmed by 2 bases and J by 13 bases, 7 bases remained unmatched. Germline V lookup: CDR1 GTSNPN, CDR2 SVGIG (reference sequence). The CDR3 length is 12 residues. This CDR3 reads CAWSRQGGRLFF. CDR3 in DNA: TGTGCCTGGAGTCGACAGGGAGGTCGACTGTTTTTT.

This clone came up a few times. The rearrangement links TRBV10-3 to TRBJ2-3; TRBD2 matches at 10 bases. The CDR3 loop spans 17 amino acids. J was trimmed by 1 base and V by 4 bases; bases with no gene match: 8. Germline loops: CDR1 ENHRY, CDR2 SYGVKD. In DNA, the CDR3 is TGTGCCATCAGTGGCTCTAGCGGGAGCTCGGGCACAGATACGCAGTATTTT. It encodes CAISGSSGSSGTDTQYF.

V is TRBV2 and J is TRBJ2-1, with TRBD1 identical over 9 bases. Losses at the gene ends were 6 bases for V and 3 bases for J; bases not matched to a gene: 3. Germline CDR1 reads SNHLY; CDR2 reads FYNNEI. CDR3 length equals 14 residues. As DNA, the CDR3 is TGTGCCAGCAGGCGGACAGGGGTCTACAATGAGCAGTTCTTC. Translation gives CASRRTGVYNEQFF. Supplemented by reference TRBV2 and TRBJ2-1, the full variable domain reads EPEVTQTPSHQVTQMGQEVILRCVPISNHLYFYWYRQILGQKVEFLVSFYNNEISEKSEIFDDQFSVERPDGSNFTLKIRSTKLEDSAMYFCASRRTGVYNEQFFGPGTRLTVL.

The CDR3 loop is CASNHLEEGNTGELFF. CDR3 DNA: TGCGCCAGCAACCACCTAGAAGAGGGGAACACCGGGGAGCTGTTTTTT. The chain recombines TRBV10-1 with TRBJ2-2; D might be TRBD2 (5 bases). V gave up 7 bases and J gave up 1 base, with 16 bases separating them. Per germline, CDR1 WNHNN and CDR2 SYGVQD (reference sequence). This CDR3 comprises 16 residues.

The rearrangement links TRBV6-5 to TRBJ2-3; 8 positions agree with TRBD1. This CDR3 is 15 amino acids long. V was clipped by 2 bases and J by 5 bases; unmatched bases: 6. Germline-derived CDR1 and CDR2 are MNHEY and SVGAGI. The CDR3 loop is CASSYQGAGRDTQYF. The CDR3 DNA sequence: TGTGCCAGCAGTTACCAGGGGGCAGGGAGAGATACGCAGTATTTT.

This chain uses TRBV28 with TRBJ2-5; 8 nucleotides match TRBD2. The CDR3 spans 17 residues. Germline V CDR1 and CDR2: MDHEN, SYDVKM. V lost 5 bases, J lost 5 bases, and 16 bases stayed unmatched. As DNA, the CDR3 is TGTGCCAGCAGTCAAATGGGGAGCGGGGGCGTTAGGGAGACCCAGTACTTC. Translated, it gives CASSQMGSGGVRETQYF.

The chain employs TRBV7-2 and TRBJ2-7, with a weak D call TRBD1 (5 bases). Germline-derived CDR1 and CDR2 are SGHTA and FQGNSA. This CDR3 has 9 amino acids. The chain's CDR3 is CGSGNEQYF. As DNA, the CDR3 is TGTGGGTCAGGGAACGAGCAGTACTTC.